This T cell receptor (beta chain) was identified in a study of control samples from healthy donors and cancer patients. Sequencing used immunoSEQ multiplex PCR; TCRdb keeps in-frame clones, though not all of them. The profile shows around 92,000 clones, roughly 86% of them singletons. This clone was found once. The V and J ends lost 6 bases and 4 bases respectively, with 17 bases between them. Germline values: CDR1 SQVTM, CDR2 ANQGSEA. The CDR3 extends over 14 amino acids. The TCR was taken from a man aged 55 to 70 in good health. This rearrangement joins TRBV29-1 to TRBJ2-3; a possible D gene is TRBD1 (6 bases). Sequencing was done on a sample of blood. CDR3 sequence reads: CSVSVMTGPDTQYF. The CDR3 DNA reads TGCAGCGTCTCAGTTATGACAGGCCCAGATACGCAGTATTTT.